The entry below describes one T cell receptor (beta chain). The V end was cut by 2 bases, the J end by 4 bases, with 11 bases between. The CDR3 length is 14 residues. Per the germline V gene, CDR1 is MDHEN and CDR2 is SYDVKM. RNA transcripts were the template for amplifying TCR beta CDR3 regions. HTBI primers were used for first-round RT-PCR of the TCR CDR3. TCRdb re-called the multiplex PCR reads through MiXCR, storing one row per CDR3 protein. Of 490,000 or so distinct CDR3 sequences listed, about 20% are singletons. This record comes from a study of T cells in Graves' hyperthyroidism and ophthalmopathy.

Sequencing was performed on blood. The source of this sequence is a woman between 65 and 79 years old with Graves' ophthalmopathy. V gene TRBV28 combines with J gene TRBJ1-2; no clear D gene. CDR3 sequence (DNA): TGTGCCAGCAGTTTAAGGACCCCGTCCTATGGCTACACCTTC. Translating gives CASSLRTPSYGYTF.